This TCR beta chain was sequenced during a study of identical twins. V dropped 1 base and J dropped 1 base, with 15 bases sitting between them. Germline CDR1 reads LGHDT; CDR2 reads YNNKEL (reference sequence). The CDR3 spans 17 residues. This clonotype was counted only a few times. Its specificity is not known. The study's findings and limits: Conclusions came from cross-sectional statistical analysis, not from following the same donors. Sequences that were beta out-of-frame showed weaker excess twin sharing.

TCRdb independently ran MiXCR on the 5' RACE reads; one entry per CDR3 protein. The sample carries under 900,000 distinct CDR3 sequences, approximately 13% recorded once. These data were also reused for a study on yellow fever vaccine responses in identical twins.

The chain is built from TRBV3-1 and TRBJ2-3, with TRBD2 as a possible D gene (6 bases). This receptor was obtained from a young woman in good health. Material: PBMCs. CDR3 coding DNA: TGTGCCAGCAGCCAAGGTCATCTAGCGCCCGGCACAGATACGCAGTATTTT. Protein product: CASSQGHLAPGTDTQYF.